This T cell receptor (beta chain) was sequenced during a study of blood T cells in healthy people across ages. A sample-barcoded 5' primer and a J-beta primer mix were used in a second PCR of roughly 7 to 12 cycles. From the 5' RACE reads, TCRdb called clonotypes with MiXCR, one entry per CDR3 protein. The sample has roughly 1.5 million distinct CDR3 sequences, 35% to 45% seen once. RNA extraction gave at least 5 micrograms of total RNA per sample. This clonotype was observed once. The TCR originated in a woman younger than 35 in good health. The source material was blood.

The CDR3 loop reads CASSQALVGGSWEQFF. As DNA, the CDR3 is TGCGCCAGCAGCCAAGCACTGGTCGGGGGTTCATGGGAGCAGTTCTTC. The chain couples TRBV4-3 to TRBJ2-1; maybe TRBD2 (6 bases). The CDR3 length is 16 residues. V lost 1 base, J lost 10 bases, and 20 bases lay in between. Germline CDR1 is LGHNA and CDR2 is YSLEER.